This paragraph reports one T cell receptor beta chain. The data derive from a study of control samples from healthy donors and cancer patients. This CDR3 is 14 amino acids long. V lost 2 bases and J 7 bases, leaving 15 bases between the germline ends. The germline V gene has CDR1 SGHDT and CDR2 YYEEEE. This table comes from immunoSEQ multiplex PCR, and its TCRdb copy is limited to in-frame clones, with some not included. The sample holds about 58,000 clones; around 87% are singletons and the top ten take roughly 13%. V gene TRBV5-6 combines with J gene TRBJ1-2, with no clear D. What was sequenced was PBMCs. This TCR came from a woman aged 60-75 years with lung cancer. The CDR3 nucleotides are TGTGCCAGCAGCTTACGATTCGACTGGTCTGGCTACACCTTC. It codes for CASSLRFDWSGYTF.